The 17 T cell receptor beta chains given below trace back to one sample, sequenced in a study of CD8 T cells in Susac syndrome. Random-hexamer reverse transcription was applied to roughly 0.5 to 1 ug RNA. TCRdb re-analysed the immunoSEQ multiplex PCR reads in MiXCR, keeping a single row per CDR3 protein. Found here are nearly 70,000 distinct CDR3 sequences, 85% to 95% of them singletons; the top ten hold 0.2% to 0.3%. What was sequenced was CD8+ T cells from PBMCs. The receptors originated from a human donor in good health.

This clonotype was picked up one time. V usage is TRBV7-9 and J usage is TRBJ2-5, with D maybe TRBD2 (7 bases). The CDR3 totals 15 residues. V was clipped by 6 bases and J by 5 bases, with 19 bases between them. Germline V gene data show CDR1 as SEHNR and CDR2 as FQNEAQ (reference sequence). Written as DNA, the CDR3 is TGTGCCAGCAGGGGTACGGGGGGCCCCGGGGAGACCCAGTACTTC. This codes for CASRGTGGPGETQYF.

This chain joins TRBV29-1 and TRBJ1-3; D is uncertain. The CDR3 extends over 16 amino acids. Trimming stripped 5 bases from V and 4 bases from J, with 21 bases between. CDR1 and CDR2 from the germline V gene are SQVTM and ANQGSEA. CDR3 bases: TGCAGCGTTTCTTCAGAGGCGACATTTTGGGGAAACACCATATATTTT. Amino acid sequence: CSVSSEATFWGNTIYF.

V gene TRBV28 combines with J gene TRBJ2-5, with 7 bases that match TRBD1. Germline CDR1 and CDR2: MDHEN and SYDVKM. The junction had 10 bases not matched to a gene; V was cut back by 5 bases and J by 1 base. The CDR3 runs to 16 residues. CDR3 amino acids: CASSLPRGPSQETQYF. CDR3 nucleotide sequence: TGTGCCAGCAGTCTTCCTAGGGGGCCGTCCCAAGAGACCCAGTACTTC.

V and J are TRBV29-1 and TRBJ2-1, with D possibly matching TRBD1 (5 bases). CDR3 length: 13 residues. V lost 3 bases and J lost 4, with 10 bases in between. From germline, CDR1 is SQVTM and CDR2 ANQGSEA. The CDR3 region is CSVDGHLYNEQFF. The CDR3 DNA reads TGCAGCGTTGACGGACACTTATACAATGAGCAGTTCTTC.

V usage is TRBV4-1 and J usage is TRBJ1-4, with no clear D. Germline lookup yields CDR1 MGHRA and CDR2 YSYEKL. This CDR3 comprises 14 residues. V was cut by 2 bases and J by 6 bases, with 10 bases left in between. CDR3 sequence: CASSQKEGYEKLFF. The DNA for the CDR3 is TGCGCCAGCAGCCAAAAGGAGGGTTATGAAAAACTGTTTTTT.

V usage is TRBV27 and J usage is TRBJ2-7; possible D gene TRBD1, 5 bases. CDR3 length: 12 residues. Trimming pared 4 bases from V and 5 bases from J, leaving 9 bases between. Germline CDR1 MNHEY, CDR2 SMNVEV (reference sequence). For the CDR3, the DNA is TGTGCCAGCAGTTCCAGGGTAGACGAGCAGTACGTC. It specifies CASSSRVDEQYV.

The V gene is TRBV30, the J gene TRBJ2-1, with 9 bases identical to TRBD2. This CDR3 is 14 amino acids long. Germline values: CDR1 GTSNPN, CDR2 SVGIG (reference sequence). J lost 8 bases, V lost 4 bases, and 9 bases had no gene match. CDR3 in amino acids: CAWNVRGGAYEQFF. CDR3 in DNA: TGTGCCTGGAACGTGCGCGGGGGGGCGTATGAGCAGTTCTTC.

The chain is built from TRBV27 and TRBJ1-2, with D possibly TRBD1 on 5 matching bases. This CDR3 is 14 amino acids long. The V gene lost 0 bases and the J gene lost 2 bases, with 7 bases spanning the gap. Germline values: CDR1 MNHEY, CDR2 SMNVEV (reference sequence). The CDR3 protein is CASSLSSGNYGYTF. CDR3 in DNA: TGTGCCAGCAGTTTATCATCAGGGAACTATGGCTACACCTTC.

The V call is TRBV5-6, the J call TRBJ2-5; D unclear. With 7 bases removed from V and 2 bases from J, the gap between germline ends came to 15 bases. Germline V gene data show CDR1 as SGHDT and CDR2 as YYEEEE. The CDR3 length is 14 residues. CDR3 protein: CASEFLGVQETQYF. CDR3 bases: TGTGCCAGCGAATTCCTGGGCGTTCAAGAGACCCAGTACTTC.

The V and J genes are TRBV5-6 and TRBJ2-7; 7 bases line up with TRBD2. The trim removed 0 bases at V and 6 bases at J, leaving 0 bases unmatched. Germline CDR1 is SGHDT and CDR2 is YYEEEE. The CDR3 extends over 12 amino acids. CDR3 DNA: TGTGCCAGCAGCTTGGGGACTAGCGAGCAGTACGTC. Translating gives CASSLGTSEQYV.

J is TRBJ1-4 and V is TRBV6-1, with 8 bases matching TRBD1. The CDR3 runs to 14 residues. With 6 bases clipped from V and 2 bases from J, the junction kept 2 bases outside the gene matches. CDR1 is MNHNS, CDR2 SASEGT, per germline. This CDR3 is CASSYRGTNEKLFF. The CDR3 DNA sequence: TGTGCCAGCAGCTACAGGGGGACTAATGAAAAACTGTTTTTT.

The chain employs TRBV7-6 and TRBJ2-7; 7 bases are shared with TRBD2. The J segment lost 7 bases and the V segment lost 4 bases, leaving 7 bases of the junction unmatched. Per the germline V gene, CDR1 is SGHVS and CDR2 is FNYEAQ. The CDR3 sequence is 13 residues long. CDR3 sequence: CASSSVPAGEQYV. Here the CDR3 DNA reads TGTGCCAGCAGCTCCGTCCCAGCGGGGGAGCAGTACGTC.

V gene TRBV7-9 combines with J gene TRBJ2-3, with D possibly being TRBD1 or TRBD2 (7 bases each). The germline gives CDR1 SEHNR, CDR2 FQNEAQ (reference sequence). The length of the CDR3 is 16 residues. Between the trimmed V and J ends, which lost 4 bases and 3 bases, there was a span of 17 bases. CDR3 in DNA: TGTGCCAGCAGCTCGACAGGGAGGGTGGTGACAGATACGCAGTATTTT. Its protein is CASSSTGRVVTDTQYF.

The genes are TRBV4-1 and TRBJ2-3; 9 positions match TRBD1. Germline V gene lookup returns CDR1 MGHRA and CDR2 YSYEKL. The V and J ends lost 0 bases and 0 bases, in that order; junction bases with no gene match: 1. The CDR3 is 16 amino acids. CDR3 nucleotide sequence: TGCGCCAGCAGCCAAGAACAGGGGGCGAGCACAGATACGCAGTATTTT. It encodes CASSQEQGASTDTQYF.

The chain carries TRBV5-6 and TRBJ2-4; TRBD1 matches 8 bases. Trimming at V came to 3 bases and at J to 0 bases, leaving 2 bases not matched to a gene. CDR1 is SGHDT and CDR2 is YYEEEE in the germline V gene. This CDR3 comprises 15 residues. CDR3 sequence (DNA): TGTGCCAGCAGCTCGACAGGGGAAGCCAAAAACATTCAGTACTTC. Its protein is CASSSTGEAKNIQYF.

The rearrangement uses TRBV9 and TRBJ1-1, with D possibly matching TRBD1 (6 bases). This CDR3 region has 15 residues. The V gene lost 6 bases and the J gene lost 0 bases, with 15 bases spanning the gap. Looked up from germline, CDR1 is SGDLS and CDR2 is YYNGEE. CDR3 amino acids: CASNSVGDMNTEAFF. As DNA, the CDR3 is TGTGCCAGCAACTCGGTAGGGGACATGAACACTGAAGCTTTCTTT.

The chain carries TRBV2 and TRBJ1-1, with D perhaps TRBD1 (5 bases). The V gene's germline CDR1 is SNHLY and CDR2 FYNNEI. The CDR3 covers 13 residues. V lost 9 bases and J lost 1, with 12 bases in between. The CDR3 spells CARSGTGNTEAFF. CDR3 sequence (DNA): TGTGCCAGATCTGGGACGGGGAACACTGAAGCTTTCTTT.